What follows are 15 T cell receptor beta chains derived from one specimen sequenced in a study of cytomegalovirus exposure and HLA in healthy donors. Produced via immunoSEQ multiplex PCR; TCRdb's table is partial and in-frame only. The sample lists roughly 70,000 clones, 85% to 95% occurring once. Source material: PBMCs. These receptors originate from a man between 18 and 35 years old in good health and CMV-seronegative.

The rearrangement links TRBV18 to TRBJ2-7; 9 positions agree with TRBD1. With V trimmed by 2 bases and J by 6 bases, 8 bases remained unmatched. The CDR3 is 15 residues long. Germline V lookup: CDR1 KGHSH, CDR2 LQKENI. The chain's CDR3 is CASSPNVGTGPEQYF. For the CDR3, the DNA is TGTGCCAGCTCACCAAATGTAGGGACAGGGCCCGAGCAGTACTTC.

This chain connects TRBV27 to TRBJ2-3, with D perhaps matching TRBD2 (7 bases). V lost 4 bases to trimming and J lost 4 bases, with 12 bases between them. Germline CDR1 MNHEY, CDR2 SMNVEV (reference sequence). The CDR3 runs 14 residues. The CDR3: CASSWGGRSDTQYF. For the CDR3, the DNA is TGTGCCAGCAGTTGGGGGGGCAGGTCAGATACGCAGTATTTT.

The V call is TRBV12-2, the J call TRBJ2-3; whether TRBD1, the table's D call, matches the DNA was not checked. TRBV12-2 counts as a pseudogene. This CDR3 is 14 amino acids long. DNA for the CDR3: TGTGCAAGTCGGAGAACAGTTAGCACAGATACGCAGTATTTT. Translation gives CASRRTVSTDTQYF.

The chain links TRBV30 to TRBJ2-3, with a tentative D call TRBD2 (7 bases). This CDR3 has 13 amino acids. Trimming cost V 2 bases and J 3 bases, with 9 bases left between them. Germline V lookup: CDR1 GTSNPN, CDR2 SVGIG (reference sequence). CDR3 nucleotide sequence: TGTGCCTGGAGTCGGGGGGCGACAGATACGCAGTATTTT. Encoded protein: CAWSRGATDTQYF.

This clone has just a few counts. The genes are TRBV29-1 and TRBJ2-1; 10 bases are shared with TRBD2. Losses at the gene ends were 4 bases for V and 10 bases for J; bases not matched to a gene: 10. The germline V gene has CDR1 SQVTM and CDR2 ANQGSEA. The CDR3 length is 14 residues. The DNA of the CDR3 is TGCAGCGTTGGTTCGGCTAGCGGGGGCGGGGAGCAGTTCTTC. As protein: CSVGSASGGGEQFF.

The chain joins TRBV13 to TRBJ2-2; the match to TRBD2 covers 13 bases. Trimming removed 1 base from V and 3 bases from J; junction bases left unmatched: 2. Germline V gives CDR1 PRHDT, CDR2 FYEKMQ (reference sequence). CDR3 length equals 17 residues. The CDR3: CASSLAGLAGYTGELFF. For the CDR3, the DNA is TGTGCCAGCAGCTTAGCGGGACTAGCGGGGTACACCGGGGAGCTGTTTTTT.

The rearrangement links TRBV27 to TRBJ2-5; 8 bases fit TRBD2. Trimming at V came to 6 bases and at J to 4 bases, leaving 13 bases not matched to a gene. CDR1 and CDR2 from the germline V gene are MNHEY and SMNVEV (reference sequence). The CDR3 is 16 amino acids. CDR3 bases: TGTGCCAGCAGGCCCTCGGTTGCGGGGGGATTAGAGACCCAGTACTTC. It codes for CASRPSVAGGLETQYF.

The chain combines TRBV5-6 with TRBJ2-1, with D perhaps matching TRBD2 (6 bases). Trimming cost V 0 bases and J 4 bases, with 14 bases left between them. The CDR3 covers 16 residues. CDR1 and CDR2 (germline): SGHDT, YYEEEE. Here the CDR3 reads CASSLAVEGGYNEQFF. DNA for the CDR3: TGTGCCAGCAGCTTGGCCGTGGAGGGTGGTTACAATGAGCAGTTCTTC.

J is TRBJ2-7 and V is TRBV6-5; D possibly corresponds to TRBD1 (6 bases). Germline CDR1 is MNHEY and CDR2 is SVGAGI. The length of the CDR3 is 15 residues. Trimming took 5 bases from V and 7 from J, leaving 21 bases between them. In DNA, the CDR3 is TGTGCCAGCAGTACTACCCCAGGGGTCATAGGAGAGCAGTACTTC. Protein sequence: CASSTTPGVIGEQYF.

The V and J genes are TRBV5-8 and TRBJ1-1; D remains ambiguous. V was clipped by 0 bases and J by 1 base, with 10 bases between them. Per germline, CDR1 SGHTS and CDR2 YDEGEE. The CDR3 spans 15 residues. The CDR3 here is CASSLEAGRNTEAFF. The CDR3 DNA reads as TGTGCCAGCAGCTTGGAGGCAGGTAGGAACACTGAAGCTTTCTTT.

V gene TRBV11-1 combines with J gene TRBJ2-5; 8 bases line up with TRBD2. The CDR3 has 15 amino acids. J was trimmed by 3 bases and V by 0 bases; bases with no gene match: 3. The germline V gene has CDR1 SGHAT and CDR2 FQDESV (reference sequence). DNA of the CDR3: TGTGCCAGCAGCTTAGCCGAAGCGGGGGAAGAGACCCAGTACTTC. This codes for CASSLAEAGEETQYF.

The V and J genes are TRBV27 and TRBJ2-7; a weak D match, TRBD2 (5 bases). The CDR3 sequence is 14 residues long. V dropped 0 bases and J dropped 1 base, with 7 bases sitting between them. The germline V gene has CDR1 MNHEY and CDR2 SMNVEV (reference sequence). The CDR3 DNA reads TGTGCCAGCAGTTTATCCCGGGGATCCTACGAGCAGTACTTC. Amino acids: CASSLSRGSYEQYF.

The gene calls are TRBV6-1 and TRBJ2-5; D call uncertain. CDR3 length equals 14 residues. V shed 7 bases and J shed 2 bases, with 14 bases lying between them. Germline V gene lookup returns CDR1 MNHNS and CDR2 SASEGT. The CDR3 bases are TGTGCCAGCACCGAACAGAGACCTCAAGAGACCCAGTACTTC. It yields the protein CASTEQRPQETQYF.

The rearrangement links TRBV11-2 to TRBJ1-2; 9 positions match TRBD1. In germline, CDR1 is SGHAT, CDR2 FQNNGV. This CDR3 comprises 14 residues. The ends lost 5 bases at V and 6 bases at J; junction bases unmatched: 7. The DNA for the CDR3 is TGTGCCAGCAGCCAAATGACAGGGGGAAATGGCTACACCTTC. Its protein product is CASSQMTGGNGYTF.

The genes are TRBV23-1 and TRBJ1-1; TRBD1 matches 10 bases. TRBV23-1 is known as an ORF, though its function is uncertain. The trim removed 0 bases at V and 1 base at J, leaving 20 bases unmatched. CDR3 length: 22 residues. CDR3 coding DNA: TGCGCCAGCAGTCAATCGGGAAGGGAGTATGAGGGACAGGGGAATACGAACACTGAAGCTTTCTTT. Amino acid sequence: CASSQSGREYEGQGNTNTEAFF.